The source of this TCR beta chain is a study of T-cell reconstitution after alpha-beta-depleted transplantation in children. The CDR3 covers 13 residues. V shed 2 bases and J shed 8 bases, with 9 bases lying between them. TCRbeta library preparation incorporated unique molecular identifiers. MiXCR, run by TCRdb on the PCR reads, gives a single entry per CDR3 protein. This table has about 500,000 distinct CDR3 sequences, about 33% appearing once. The V and J genes are TRBV12-3 or TRBV12-4 and TRBJ2-2; D remains ambiguous. The receptor was derived from a human donor who donated a stem cell graft to a child with aplastic anemia. The specimen was PBMCs from the stem cell graft donor, collected from the stem cell graft. The CDR3 nucleotides read TGTGCCAGCAGTTTAAAGTGGTTGGGGGAGCTGTTTTTT. Residues: CASSLKWLGELFF.